Listed here is a single TCR beta chain. Its antigen is undetermined. The source of the sample is a study of Ad26.COV2.S vaccination and SARS-CoV-2 variants. Study as a whole: The Ad26.COV2.S arm of the COV1001 trial was where the donor was placed. Intramuscular Ad26.COV2.S at 5x10^10 or 1x10^11 viral particles.

CDR1 is MGHRA and CDR2 is YSYEKL in the germline V gene. The germline V and J ends were trimmed by 0 bases and 4 bases, with 9 bases remaining between them. There are 14 residues in the CDR3. Study-wide results and caveats: It was reported that spike-specific CD8+ and CD4+ T cell responses were substantially broad after vaccination.

The treatment was: 15 to 20 received Ad26.COV2.S at low or high dose, single or two shots; several received placebo; per-sample allocation not given. After the first vaccine or placebo injection, samples were drawn on day 63. This table comes from immunoSEQ multiplex PCR, and its TCRdb copy is limited to in-frame clones, with some not included. The table shows hundreds of thousands of clones, with about 93% occurring only once. The chain employs TRBV4-1 and TRBJ1-1; the D gene is possibly TRBD1 (5 bases). The sequence was collected from a person aged 18 to 65 who received the Ad26.COV2.S COVID-19 vaccine or a placebo. The sequencing here drew on peripheral blood, taken in a trial of Ad26.COV2.S vaccine versus placebo. In nucleotides, the CDR3 is TGCGCCAGCAGCCAAGAGCCCAGGGCCACTGAAGCTTTCTTT. Translated, it gives CASSQEPRATEAFF.